The 9 T cell receptor beta chains below were found in one sample sequenced in a study of tumor and adjacent non-tumor tissue in lung cancer. The library came from three nested PCR rounds adapted from ARM-PCR protocols. MiXCR, run by TCRdb on the multiplex PCR reads, gives a single entry per CDR3 protein. Among more than 60,000 distinct CDR3 sequences, under 85% were seen once, and the ten largest hold about an eighth. RNA was extracted from bulk tissue without any cell sorting. Sequencing used lung tumor tissue. Receptors were obtained from a woman aged 45 to 65 with non-small cell lung cancer.

Of note for this clonotype: The junction differs from germline at one of its ends, possibly a read error. The genes are TRBV11-2 and TRBJ2-1, with no clear D. The CDR3 runs to 13 residues. Germline CDR1 and CDR2: SGHAT and FQNNGV. CDR3 amino acids: CASCLEAVNEQFF. The CDR3 bases are TGTGCCAGCTGCTTAGAGGCAGTCAATGAGCAGTTCTTC. Based on the CDR3 plus reference TRBV11-2 and TRBJ2-1, the full variable domain is EAGVAQSPRYKIIEKRQSVAFWCNPISGHATLYWYQQILGQGPKLLIQFQNNGVVDDSQLPKDRFSAERLKGVDSTLKIQPAKLEDSAVYLCASCLEAVNEQFFGPGTRLTVL.

This clonotype was seen at least ten times. The chain links TRBV6-7 to TRBJ2-7; 8 bases align to TRBD2. TRBV6-7 qualifies as an ORF whose function is uncertain. Trimming took 0 bases from V and 7 from J; bases not matched to a gene: 8. The CDR3 extends over 15 amino acids. The CDR3 sequence: CASSYSEPGLEEQYF. The CDR3 DNA is TGTGCCAGCAGTTACTCGGAACCGGGACTAGAAGAGCAGTACTTC.

With respect to this clonotype: No conserved phenylalanine or tryptophan is present at the end of the CDR3, so a read error is the likely explanation. The limits of the CDR3 on the DNA are not certain, so only TCRdb's listed CDR3 is given. The CDR3 protein is CASRDSTGSDTQYY. This chain uses TRBV11-2 with TRBJ2-3. Germline lookup yields CDR1 SGHAT and CDR2 FQNNGV. Ends included, the CDR3 has 14 residues.

On this clonotype: Without the conserved terminal phenylalanine or tryptophan, this CDR3 likely stems from a read error. This chain uses TRBV20-1 with TRBJ2-1; D gene uncertain. The germline V gene has CDR1 DFQATT and CDR2 SNEGSKA (reference sequence). There are 14 residues in the CDR3. For the CDR3, the DNA is TGCAGTGCTGGAGATTGGCGGAACTACAATGAGCAGTTCCTC. Amino acids: CSAGDWRNYNEQFL.

For this clonotype: This may come from a read error, since a much larger clone is one base off. The chain has TRBV19 and TRBJ2-7; D remains unclear. Germline-derived CDR1 and CDR2 are LNHDA and SQIVND (reference sequence). The CDR3 runs to 15 residues. The germline V and J ends were trimmed by 6 bases and 0 bases, with 15 bases remaining between them. CDR3 region: CASSTPSNSSYEQYF. The DNA for the CDR3 is TGTGCCAGTAGCACCCCGAGCAACAGCTCCTACGAGCAGTACTTC.

The table lists this clonotype with a few counts. The chain is built from TRBV6-2 or TRBV6-3 and TRBJ2-1; D is undetermined. CDR1 is MNHEY and CDR2 is SVGEGT in the germline V gene. The CDR3 loop spans 14 amino acids. V lost 7 bases, J lost 4 bases, and 14 bases lay in between. CDR3 sequence: CASTGRSPYNEQFF. Here the CDR3 DNA reads TGTGCCAGCACCGGCAGGAGCCCTTACAATGAGCAGTTCTTC.

The chain carries TRBV11-3 and TRBJ2-7; D perhaps matches TRBD2 (7 bases). The CDR3 covers 14 residues. Germline lookup yields CDR1 SGHNT and CDR2 YENEEA. CDR3 protein: CLSSSGTREAEQYF. CDR3 DNA: TGTCTCAGCAGCTCCGGGACACGGGAGGCCGAGCAGTACTTC.

About this clonotype: The CDR3 end shows no conserved phenylalanine or tryptophan, and so a read error is likely. The rearrangement joins TRBV6-5 to TRBJ2-1; D possibly matches TRBD1 or TRBD2 (6 bases each). V gave up 0 bases and J gave up 4 bases, with 13 bases separating them. The CDR3 has 16 residues. Looked up from germline, CDR1 is MNHEY and CDR2 is SVGAGI. CDR3 in DNA: TGTGCCAGCAGTTACTCCTCTACGGGGGCTTACAATGAGCAGTTCTCC. This translates into CASSYSSTGAYNEQFS.

This clonotype was observed once. CDR3 in amino acids: CASSYPFQAGRDYKQYF. In DNA form, the CDR3 reads TGTGCCAGCAGTTACCCGTTCCAAGCGGGACGTGATTACAAGCAGTACTTC. V is TRBV6-6 and J is TRBJ2-7, with TRBD2 matching 7 bases. J gave up 8 bases and V 2 bases, and 18 bases lay outside the gene matches. This CDR3 region has 17 residues. Germline values: CDR1 MNHNY, CDR2 SVGAGI (reference sequence).